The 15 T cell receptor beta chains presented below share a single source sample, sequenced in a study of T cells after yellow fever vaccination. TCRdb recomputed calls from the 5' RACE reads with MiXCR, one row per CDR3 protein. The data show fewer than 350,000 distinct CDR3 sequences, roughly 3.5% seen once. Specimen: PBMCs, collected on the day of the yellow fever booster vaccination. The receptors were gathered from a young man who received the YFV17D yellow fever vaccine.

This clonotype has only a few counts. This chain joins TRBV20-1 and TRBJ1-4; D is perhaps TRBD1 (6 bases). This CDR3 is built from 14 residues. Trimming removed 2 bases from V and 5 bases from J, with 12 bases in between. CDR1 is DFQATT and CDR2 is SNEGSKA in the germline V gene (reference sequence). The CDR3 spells CSARNIQGNEKLFF. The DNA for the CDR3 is TGCAGTGCTAGAAATATACAGGGAAATGAAAAACTGTTTTTT.

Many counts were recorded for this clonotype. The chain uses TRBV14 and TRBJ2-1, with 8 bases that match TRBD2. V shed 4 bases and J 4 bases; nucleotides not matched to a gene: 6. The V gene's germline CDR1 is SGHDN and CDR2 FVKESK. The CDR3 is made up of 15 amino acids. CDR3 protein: CASSLTTGGYNEQFF. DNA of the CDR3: TGTGCCAGCAGCCTGACCACGGGGGGGTACAATGAGCAGTTCTTC.

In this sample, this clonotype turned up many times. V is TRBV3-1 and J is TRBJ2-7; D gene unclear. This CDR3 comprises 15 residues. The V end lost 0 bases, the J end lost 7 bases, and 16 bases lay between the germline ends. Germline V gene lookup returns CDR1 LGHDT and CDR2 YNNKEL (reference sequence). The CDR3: CASSQDLLGTLEQYF. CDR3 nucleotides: TGTGCCAGCAGCCAAGATCTGCTTGGCACCCTGGAGCAGTACTTC.

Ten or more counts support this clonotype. The CDR3 sequence: CASSLGVETQYF. The CDR3 DNA follows: TGTGCCAGCAGCTTGGGGGTGGAGACCCAGTACTTC. The chain couples TRBV7-2 to TRBJ2-5, with D perhaps matching TRBD1 or TRBD2 (5 bases each). Trimming left V 3 bases short and J 5 bases short, with 7 bases between. CDR1 and CDR2 from the germline V gene are SGHTA and FQGNSA. The CDR3 is made up of 12 amino acids.

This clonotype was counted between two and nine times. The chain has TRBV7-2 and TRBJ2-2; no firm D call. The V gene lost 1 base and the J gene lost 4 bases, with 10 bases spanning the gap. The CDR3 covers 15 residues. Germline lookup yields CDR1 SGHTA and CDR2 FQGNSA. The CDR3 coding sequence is TGTGCCAGCAGCTTAGAGGCCGGGTTCACCGGGGAGCTGTTTTTT. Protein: CASSLEAGFTGELFF. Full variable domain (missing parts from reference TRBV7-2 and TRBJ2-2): GAGVSQSPSNKVTEKGKDVELRCDPISGHTALYWYRQSLGQGLEFLIYFQGNSAPDKSGLPSDRFSAERTGGSVSTLTIQRTQQEDSAVYLCASSLEAGFTGELFFGEGSRLTVL.

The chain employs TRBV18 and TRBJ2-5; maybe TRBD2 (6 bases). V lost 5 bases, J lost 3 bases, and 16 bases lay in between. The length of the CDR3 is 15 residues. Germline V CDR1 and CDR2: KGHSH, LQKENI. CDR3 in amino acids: CASSANPGLKETQYF. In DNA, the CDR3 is TGTGCCAGCTCAGCGAATCCGGGACTCAAAGAGACCCAGTACTTC.

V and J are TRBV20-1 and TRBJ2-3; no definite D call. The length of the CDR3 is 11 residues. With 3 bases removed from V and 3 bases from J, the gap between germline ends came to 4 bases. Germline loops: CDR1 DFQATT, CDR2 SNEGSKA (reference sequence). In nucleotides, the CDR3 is TGCAGTGCTAGTTGGACAGATACGCAGTATTTT. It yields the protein CSASWTDTQYF.

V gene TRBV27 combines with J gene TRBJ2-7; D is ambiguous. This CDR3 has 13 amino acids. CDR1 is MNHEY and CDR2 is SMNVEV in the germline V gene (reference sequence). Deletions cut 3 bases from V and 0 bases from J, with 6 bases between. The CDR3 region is CASSFQYSYEQYF. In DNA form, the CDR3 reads TGTGCCAGCAGTTTTCAGTACTCCTACGAGCAGTACTTC.

The DNA for the CDR3 is TGTGCCAGCATGTTTGATGCAACTAATGAAAAACTGTTTTTT. Amino acids: CASMFDATNEKLFF. The chain has TRBV6-6 and TRBJ1-4; D unresolved. The CDR3 runs 14 residues. V gave up 7 bases and J gave up 0 bases, with 9 bases separating them. Germline loops: CDR1 MNHNY, CDR2 SVGAGI (reference sequence).

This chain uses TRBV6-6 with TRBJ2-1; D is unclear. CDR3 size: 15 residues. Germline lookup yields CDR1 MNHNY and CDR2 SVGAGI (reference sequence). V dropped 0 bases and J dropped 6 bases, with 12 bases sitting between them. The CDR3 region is CASSYSMGLGNEQFF. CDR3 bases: TGTGCCAGCAGTTACTCGATGGGATTGGGCAATGAGCAGTTCTTC.

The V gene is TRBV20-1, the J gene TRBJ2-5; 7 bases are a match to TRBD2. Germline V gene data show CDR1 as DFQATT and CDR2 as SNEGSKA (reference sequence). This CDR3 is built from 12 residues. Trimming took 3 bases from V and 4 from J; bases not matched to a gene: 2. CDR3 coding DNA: TGCAGTGCTAGGGGCGGGGGAGAGACCCAGTACTTC. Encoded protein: CSARGGGETQYF.

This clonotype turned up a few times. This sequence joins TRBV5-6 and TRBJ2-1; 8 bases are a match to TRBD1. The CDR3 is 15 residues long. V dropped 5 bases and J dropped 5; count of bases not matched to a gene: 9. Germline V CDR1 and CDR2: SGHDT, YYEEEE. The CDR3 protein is CASRGDRSNNNEQFF. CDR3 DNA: TGTGCCAGCAGAGGGGACAGGTCGAACAACAATGAGCAGTTCTTC.

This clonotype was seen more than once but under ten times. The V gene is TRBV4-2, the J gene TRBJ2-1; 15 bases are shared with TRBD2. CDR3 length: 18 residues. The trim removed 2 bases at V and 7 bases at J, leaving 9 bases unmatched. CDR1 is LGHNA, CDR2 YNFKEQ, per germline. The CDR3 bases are TGTGCCAGCAGCCAAATTGGGACTAGCGGGGGGTCACTGAATGAGCAGTTCTTC. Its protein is CASSQIGTSGGSLNEQFF.

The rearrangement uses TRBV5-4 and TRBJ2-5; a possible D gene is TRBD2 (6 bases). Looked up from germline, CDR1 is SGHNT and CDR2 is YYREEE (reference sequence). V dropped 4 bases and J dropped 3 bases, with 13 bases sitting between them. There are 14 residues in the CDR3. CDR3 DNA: TGTGCCAGCAGCACAGGTTGGGGGGAAGAGACCCAGTACTTC. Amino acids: CASSTGWGEETQYF.

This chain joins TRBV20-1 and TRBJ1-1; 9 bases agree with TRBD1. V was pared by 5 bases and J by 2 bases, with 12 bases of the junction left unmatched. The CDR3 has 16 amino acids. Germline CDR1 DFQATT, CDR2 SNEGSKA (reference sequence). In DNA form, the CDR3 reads TGCAGTGCTTGCCCTATTCCGGGACAGGGAAACACTGAAGCTTTCTTT. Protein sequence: CSACPIPGQGNTEAFF.